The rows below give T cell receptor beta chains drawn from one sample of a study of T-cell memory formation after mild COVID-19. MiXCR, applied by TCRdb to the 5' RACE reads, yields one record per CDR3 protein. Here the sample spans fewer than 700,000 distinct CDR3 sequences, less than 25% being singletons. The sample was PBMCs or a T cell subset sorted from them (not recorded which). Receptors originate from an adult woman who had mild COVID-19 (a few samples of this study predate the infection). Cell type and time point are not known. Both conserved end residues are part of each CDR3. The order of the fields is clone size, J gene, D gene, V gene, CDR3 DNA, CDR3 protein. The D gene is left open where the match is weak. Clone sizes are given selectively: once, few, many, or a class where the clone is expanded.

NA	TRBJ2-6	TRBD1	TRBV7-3	TGTGCCAGCAGCTTTGGACAGGGGGCATCTGGGGCCAACGTCCTGACTTTC	CASSFGQGASGANVLTF
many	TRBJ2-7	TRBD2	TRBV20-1	TGCAGTGCTAGAGAGATCAGGCTAGCGGCCTCCTACGAGCAGTACTTC	CSAREIRLAASYEQYF
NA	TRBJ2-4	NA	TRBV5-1	TGCGCCAGCAGCTTGGGGGACCGGATAGGGGTTACGCTAGCCAAAAACATTCAGTACTTC	CASSLGDRIGVTLAKNIQYF
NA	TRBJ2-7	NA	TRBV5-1	TGCGCCAGCAGCTTGGACACGACAGGCTACGAGCAGTACTTC	CASSLDTTGYEQYF
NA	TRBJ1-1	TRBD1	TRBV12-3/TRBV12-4	TGTGCCAGCAGTTTCGGGGACAGGGGCTTTTCGATCACCCAGAACACTGAAGCTTTCTTT	CASSFGDRGFSITQNTEAFF
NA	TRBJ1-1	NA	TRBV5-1	TGCGCCAGCAGCCCCGTGGGGAGGAGGGACACTGAAGCTTTCTTT	CASSPVGRRDTEAFF
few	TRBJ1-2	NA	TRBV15	TGTGCCACCAGCAGAGATCATCCCCGTCCCCGTGGCTACACCTTC	CATSRDHPRPRGYTF
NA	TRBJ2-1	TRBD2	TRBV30	TGTGCCTGGCACGTTGGGGGGGCCTACAATGAGCAGTTCTTC	CAWHVGGAYNEQFF
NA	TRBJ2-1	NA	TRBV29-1	TGCAGCGTTGAAGTAACAAGAGTGGGTGAGCAGTTCTTC	CSVEVTRVGEQFF
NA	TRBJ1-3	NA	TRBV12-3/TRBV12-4	TGTGCCAGCGGATCGTCCTCTGGAAACACCATATATTTT	CASGSSSGNTIYF
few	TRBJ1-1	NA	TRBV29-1	TGCAGCGTTGGGGGTGCCACTGAAGCTTTCTTT	CSVGGATEAFF
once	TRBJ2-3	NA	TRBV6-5	TGTGCCAGCAGTTACTCGTCTGGGTGGTGGAATACGCAGTATTTT	CASSYSSGWWNTQYF
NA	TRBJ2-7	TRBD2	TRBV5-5	TGTGCCAGCAGCTTGGGGGAGGGCCTCTCCTACGAGCAGTACTTC	CASSLGEGLSYEQYF
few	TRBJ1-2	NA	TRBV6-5	TGTGCCAGCAGGGACTCTACCGCGGGCTACACCTTC	CASRDSTAGYTF
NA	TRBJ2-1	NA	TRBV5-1	TGCGCCAGCAGCTTGGCAGGTGGGGGGCTATATCGCTCCTACAATGAGCAGTTCTTC	CASSLAGGGLYRSYNEQFF
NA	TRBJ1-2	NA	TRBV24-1	TGTGCCACCAGTGATGAAGGGTATGGCTACACCTTC	CATSDEGYGYTF
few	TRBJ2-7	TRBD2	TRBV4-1	TGCGCCAGCAGCCTAGTCCGGGGGGAACCCTACGAGCAGTACTTC	CASSLVRGEPYEQYF
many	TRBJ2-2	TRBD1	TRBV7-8	TGTGCCAGCAGCTTAAACAGGGGGTTGACCGGGGAGCTGTTTTTT	CASSLNRGLTGELFF
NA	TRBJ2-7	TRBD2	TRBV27	TGTGCCAGCAGTACCTCGGCTGGCGGGAGGTTCTACGAGCAGTACTTC	CASSTSAGGRFYEQYF
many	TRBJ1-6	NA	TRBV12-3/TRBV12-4	TGTGCCAGCAGTTTAAGTAGGTCCCTCCACTTT	CASSLSRSLHF
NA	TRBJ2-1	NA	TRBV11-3	TGTGCCAGCAGCTTACATTCGGCGGTCAATGAGCAGTTCTTC	CASSLHSAVNEQFF
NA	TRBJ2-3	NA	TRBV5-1	TGCGCCAGCAGCTTGAGTACGGGACCCCGCACAGATACGCAGTATTTT	CASSLSTGPRTDTQYF
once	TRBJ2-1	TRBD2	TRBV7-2	TGTGCCAGCAGCTTAGAGCTAGCGGGACCCCACAATGAGCAGTTCTTC	CASSLELAGPHNEQFF
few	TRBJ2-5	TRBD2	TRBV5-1	TGCGCCAGCAGCTTGGGGACTAGCGGGAGTGCAGAGACCCAGTACTTC	CASSLGTSGSAETQYF
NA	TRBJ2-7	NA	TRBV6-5	TGTGCCAGCAGTTACTCCCCAGGCGAGCAGTACTTC	CASSYSPGEQYF
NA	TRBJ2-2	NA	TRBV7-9	TGTGCCAGCAGCTCAGACTTAAGGAGGCCCGGGGAGCTGTTTTTT	CASSSDLRRPGELFF
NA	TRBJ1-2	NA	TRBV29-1	TGCAGCCTTGACACGGGCTATGGCTACACCTTC	CSLDTGYGYTF
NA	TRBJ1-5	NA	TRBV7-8	TGTGCCAGCAGCTTTTTGGGCATCGGGTTTCGGCCCCAGCATTTT	CASSFLGIGFRPQHF
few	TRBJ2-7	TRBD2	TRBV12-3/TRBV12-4	TGTGCCAGCACCGGACCCCGCCGGGGGACTAGCGGTACCTACGAGCAGTACTTC	CASTGPRRGTSGTYEQYF
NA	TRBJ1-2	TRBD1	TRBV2	TGTGCCAGCAGGATGACAGGGAACTATGGCTACACCTTC	CASRMTGNYGYTF
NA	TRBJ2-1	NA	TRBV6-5	TGTGCCAGCAGTTACGGGGGGCAGTCTGAGCAGTTCTTC	CASSYGGQSEQFF
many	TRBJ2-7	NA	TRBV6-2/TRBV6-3	TGTGCCAGCAGGGGGGACTCGTCCTACGAGCAGTACTTC	CASRGDSSYEQYF
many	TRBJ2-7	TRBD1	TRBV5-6	TGTGCCAGCAGCTTGGTGCAGGGGGAAATCCACGAGCAGTACTTC	CASSLVQGEIHEQYF
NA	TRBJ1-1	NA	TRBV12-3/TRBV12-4	TGTGCCAGCAGTTTGGTACGGGAAGTCACTGAAGCTTTCTTT	CASSLVREVTEAFF
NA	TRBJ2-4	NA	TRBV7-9	TGTGCCAGCAGCTTACCCGGATCGGTGGCCAAAAACATTCAGTACTTC	CASSLPGSVAKNIQYF
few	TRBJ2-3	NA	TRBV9	TGTGCCAGCGGCCGAGGGTTCTCTAGCACAGATACGCAGTATTTT	CASGRGFSSTDTQYF
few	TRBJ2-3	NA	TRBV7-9	TGTGCCAGCAGCTTCCCTAACGCCCATGATACGCAGTATTTT	CASSFPNAHDTQYF
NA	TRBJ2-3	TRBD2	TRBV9	TGTGCCAGCAGCCCCTATCTCCGGGGGGGCACAGATACGCAGTATTTT	CASSPYLRGGTDTQYF
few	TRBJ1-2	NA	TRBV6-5	TGTGCCAGCAGTTACGAGTCTTATGGGGGAGTGAGTGGCTACACCTTC	CASSYESYGGVSGYTF
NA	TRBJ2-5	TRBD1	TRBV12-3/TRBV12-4	TGTGCCAGCAGTTCACCCTGGACAGGGCAAGAGACCCAGTACTTC	CASSSPWTGQETQYF
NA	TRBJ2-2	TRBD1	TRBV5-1	TGCGCCAGCAGCTTGGCCGGGACAGGACTCCCCGGGGAGCTGTTTTTT	CASSLAGTGLPGELFF
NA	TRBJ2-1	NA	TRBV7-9	TGTGCCAGCAGCTCGGATGACTATGGCGGGAAGGGCAATGAGCAGTTCTTC	CASSSDDYGGKGNEQFF